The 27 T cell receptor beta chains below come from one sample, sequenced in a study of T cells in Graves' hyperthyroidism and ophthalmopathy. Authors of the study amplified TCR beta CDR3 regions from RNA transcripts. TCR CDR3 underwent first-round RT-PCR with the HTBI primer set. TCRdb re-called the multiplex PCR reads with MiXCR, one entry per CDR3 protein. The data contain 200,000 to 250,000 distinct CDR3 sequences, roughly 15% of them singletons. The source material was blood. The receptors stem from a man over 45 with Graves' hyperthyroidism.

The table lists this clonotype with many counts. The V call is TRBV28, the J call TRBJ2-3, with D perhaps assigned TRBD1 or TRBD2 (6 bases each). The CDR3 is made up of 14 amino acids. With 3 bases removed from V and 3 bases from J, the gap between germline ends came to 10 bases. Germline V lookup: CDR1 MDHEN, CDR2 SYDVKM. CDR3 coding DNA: TGTGCCAGCAGTTTTAGAGGGGGGACAGATACGCAGTATTTT. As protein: CASSFRGGTDTQYF.

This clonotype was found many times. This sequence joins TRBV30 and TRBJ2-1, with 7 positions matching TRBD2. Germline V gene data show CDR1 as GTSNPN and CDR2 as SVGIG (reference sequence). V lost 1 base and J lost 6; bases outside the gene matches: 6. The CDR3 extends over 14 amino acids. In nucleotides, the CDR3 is TGTGCCTGGAGTGGTAAAGCGGGAATCAATGAGCAGTTCTTC. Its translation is CAWSGKAGINEQFF.

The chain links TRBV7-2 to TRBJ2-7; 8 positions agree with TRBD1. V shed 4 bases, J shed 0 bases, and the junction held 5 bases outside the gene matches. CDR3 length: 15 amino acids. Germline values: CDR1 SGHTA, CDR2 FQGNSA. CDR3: CASSSDRGPSYEQYF. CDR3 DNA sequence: TGTGCCAGCAGCTCTGACAGGGGCCCCTCCTACGAGCAGTACTTC.

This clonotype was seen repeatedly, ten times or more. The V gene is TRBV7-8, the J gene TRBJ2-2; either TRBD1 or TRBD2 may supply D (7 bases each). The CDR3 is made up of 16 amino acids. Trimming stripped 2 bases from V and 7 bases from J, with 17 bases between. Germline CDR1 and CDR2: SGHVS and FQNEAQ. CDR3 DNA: TGTGCCAGCAGCTTAATTGGGTCCAGGGGGGGCGGGGAGCTGTTTTTT. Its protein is CASSLIGSRGGGELFF.

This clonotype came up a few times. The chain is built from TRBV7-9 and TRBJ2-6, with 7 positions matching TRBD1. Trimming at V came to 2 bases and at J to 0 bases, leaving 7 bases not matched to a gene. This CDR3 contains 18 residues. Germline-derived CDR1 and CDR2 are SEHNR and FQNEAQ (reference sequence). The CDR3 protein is CASSLPPGGHSGANVLTF. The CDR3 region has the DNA TGTGCCAGCAGCTTACCTCCAGGGGGTCACTCTGGGGCCAACGTCCTGACTTTC.

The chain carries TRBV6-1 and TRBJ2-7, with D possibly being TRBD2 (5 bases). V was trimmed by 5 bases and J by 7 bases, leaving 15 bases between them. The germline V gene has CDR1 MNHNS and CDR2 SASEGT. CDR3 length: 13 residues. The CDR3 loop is CASSPYLRGEQYF. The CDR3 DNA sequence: TGTGCCAGCAGTCCCTACCTTAGAGGGGAGCAGTACTTC.

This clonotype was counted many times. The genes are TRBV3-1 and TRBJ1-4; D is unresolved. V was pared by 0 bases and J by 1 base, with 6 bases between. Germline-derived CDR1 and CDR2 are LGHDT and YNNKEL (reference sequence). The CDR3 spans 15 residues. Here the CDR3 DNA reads TGTGCCAGCAGCCAAGAATGGGGAACTAATGAAAAACTGTTTTTT. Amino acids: CASSQEWGTNEKLFF.

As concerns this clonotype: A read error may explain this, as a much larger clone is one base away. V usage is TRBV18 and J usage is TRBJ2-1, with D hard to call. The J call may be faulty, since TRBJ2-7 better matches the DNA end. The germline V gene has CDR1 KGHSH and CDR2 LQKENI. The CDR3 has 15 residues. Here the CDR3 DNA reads TGTGCCAGCTCACCAGCGAGTTACTCCTACAATGAGCAGTACTTC. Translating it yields CASSPASYSYNEQYF.

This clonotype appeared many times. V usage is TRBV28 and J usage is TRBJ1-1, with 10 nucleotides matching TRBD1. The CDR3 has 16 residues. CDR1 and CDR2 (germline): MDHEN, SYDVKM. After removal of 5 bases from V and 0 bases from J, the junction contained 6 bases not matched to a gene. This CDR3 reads CASSHRTGGMNTEAFF. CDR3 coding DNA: TGTGCCAGCAGTCACCGGACAGGGGGGATGAACACTGAAGCTTTCTTT.

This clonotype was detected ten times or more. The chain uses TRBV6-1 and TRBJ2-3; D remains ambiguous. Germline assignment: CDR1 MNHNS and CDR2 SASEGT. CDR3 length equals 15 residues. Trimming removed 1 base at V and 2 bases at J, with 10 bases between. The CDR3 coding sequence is TGTGCCAGCAGTGAAGTAGAGTGGCCCACAGATACGCAGTATTTT. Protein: CASSEVEWPTDTQYF.

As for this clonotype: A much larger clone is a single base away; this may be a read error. The CDR3 here is CASSYSRERSISYNEQYF. In nucleotides, the CDR3 is TGTGCCAGCAGTTACTCGAGGGAGCGGTCAATCTCCTACAATGAGCAGTACTTC. V gene TRBV6-2 or TRBV6-3 combines with J gene TRBJ2-1; tentatively, D is TRBD2 (5 bases). With the DNA end fitting TRBJ2-7 better, the J assignment may be wrong. Germline V gene data show CDR1 as MNHEY and CDR2 as SVGEGT. CDR3 length: 18 amino acids.

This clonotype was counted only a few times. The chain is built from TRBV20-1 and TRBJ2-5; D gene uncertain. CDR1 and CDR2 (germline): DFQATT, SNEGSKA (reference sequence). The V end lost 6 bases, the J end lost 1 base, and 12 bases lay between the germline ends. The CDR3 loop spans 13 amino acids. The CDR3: CSAPEWSQETQYF. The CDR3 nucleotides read TGCAGTGCCCCGGAGTGGTCCCAAGAGACCCAGTACTTC.

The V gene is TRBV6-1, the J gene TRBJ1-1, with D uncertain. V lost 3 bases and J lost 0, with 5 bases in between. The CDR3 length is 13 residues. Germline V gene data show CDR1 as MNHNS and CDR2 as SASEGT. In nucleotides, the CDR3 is TGTGCCAGCAGTGACTGGATGAACACTGAAGCTTTCTTT. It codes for CASSDWMNTEAFF.

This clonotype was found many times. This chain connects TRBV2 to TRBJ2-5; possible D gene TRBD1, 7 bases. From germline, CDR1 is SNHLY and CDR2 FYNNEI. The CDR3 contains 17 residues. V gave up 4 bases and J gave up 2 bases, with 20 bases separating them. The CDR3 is CASSAGTAWTTQETQYF. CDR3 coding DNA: TGTGCCAGCAGTGCCGGGACAGCCTGGACTACGCAAGAGACCCAGTACTTC. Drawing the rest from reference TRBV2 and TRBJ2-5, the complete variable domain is EPEVTQTPSHQVTQMGQEVILRCVPISNHLYFYWYRQILGQKVEFLVSFYNNEISEKSEIFDDQFSVERPDGSNFTLKIRSTKLEDSAMYFCASSAGTAWTTQETQYFGPGTRLLVL.

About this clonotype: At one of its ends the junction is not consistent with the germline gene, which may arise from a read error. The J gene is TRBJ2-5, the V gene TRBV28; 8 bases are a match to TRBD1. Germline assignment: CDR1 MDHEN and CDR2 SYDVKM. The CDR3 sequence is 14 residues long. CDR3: CASSEDREQETQYF. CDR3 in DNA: TGTGCCAGCAGTGAGGACAGGGAACAGGAGACCCAGTACTTT.

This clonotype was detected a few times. The CDR3 spells CASSWLQGDTEAFF. The DNA of the CDR3 is TGTGCCAGCAGCTGGTTACAGGGAGACACTGAAGCTTTCTTT. This rearrangement joins TRBV7-2 to TRBJ1-1; perhaps TRBD1 as D (6 bases). This CDR3 has 14 residues. V was trimmed by 4 bases and J by 3 bases, leaving 12 bases between them. CDR1 and CDR2 from the germline V gene are SGHTA and FQGNSA.

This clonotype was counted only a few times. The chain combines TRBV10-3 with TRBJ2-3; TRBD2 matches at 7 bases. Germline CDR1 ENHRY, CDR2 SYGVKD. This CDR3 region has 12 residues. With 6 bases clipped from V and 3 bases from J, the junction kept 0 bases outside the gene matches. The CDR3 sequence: CAISGGTDTQYF. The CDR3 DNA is TGTGCCATCAGCGGGGGGACAGATACGCAGTATTTT.

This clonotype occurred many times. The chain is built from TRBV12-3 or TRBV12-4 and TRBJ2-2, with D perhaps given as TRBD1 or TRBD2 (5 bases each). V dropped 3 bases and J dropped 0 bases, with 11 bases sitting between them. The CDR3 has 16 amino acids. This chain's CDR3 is CASSLRGPPNTGELFF. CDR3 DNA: TGTGCCAGCAGTTTGAGGGGACCGCCGAACACCGGGGAGCTGTTTTTT.

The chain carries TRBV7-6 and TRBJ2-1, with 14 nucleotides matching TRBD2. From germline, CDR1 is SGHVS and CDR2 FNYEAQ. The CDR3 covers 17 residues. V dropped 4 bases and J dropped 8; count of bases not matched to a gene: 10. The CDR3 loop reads CASSSTSGLAGVHEQFF. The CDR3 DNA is TGTGCCAGCAGCTCCACCTCGGGACTAGCGGGAGTCCATGAGCAGTTCTTC.

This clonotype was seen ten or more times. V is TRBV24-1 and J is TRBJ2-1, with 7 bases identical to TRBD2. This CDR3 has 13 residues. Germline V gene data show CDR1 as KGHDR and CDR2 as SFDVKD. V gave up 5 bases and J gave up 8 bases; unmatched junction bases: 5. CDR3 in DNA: TGTGCCACCAGTGGGGCAGGGAGGGATGAGCAGTTCTTC. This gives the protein CATSGAGRDEQFF.

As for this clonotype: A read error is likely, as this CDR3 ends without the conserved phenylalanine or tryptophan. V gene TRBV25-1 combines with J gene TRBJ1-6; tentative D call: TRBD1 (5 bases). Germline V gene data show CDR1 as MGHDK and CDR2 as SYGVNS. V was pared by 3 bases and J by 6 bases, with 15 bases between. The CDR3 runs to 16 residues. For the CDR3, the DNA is TGTGCCAGCAGTGATTGGGGGAGTGGAGGTAATTCACCCCTCCACTCT. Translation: CASSDWGSGGNSPLHS.

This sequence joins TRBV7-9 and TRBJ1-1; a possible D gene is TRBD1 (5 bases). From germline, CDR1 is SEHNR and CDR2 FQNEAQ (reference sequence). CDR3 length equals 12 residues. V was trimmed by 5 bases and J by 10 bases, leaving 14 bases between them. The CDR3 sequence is CASSHSGGGAFF. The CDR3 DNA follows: TGTGCCAGCAGCCACAGTGGGGGGGGAGCTTTCTTT.

CDR3 in DNA: TGTGCCACCTTGGACGGTTTCTACGAGCAGTACTTC. Protein product: CATLDGFYEQYF. This sequence joins TRBV25-1 and TRBJ2-7; D is undetermined. Germline CDR1 and CDR2: MGHDK and SYGVNS. The CDR3 contains 12 residues. V lost 10 bases and J lost 3, with 13 bases in between.

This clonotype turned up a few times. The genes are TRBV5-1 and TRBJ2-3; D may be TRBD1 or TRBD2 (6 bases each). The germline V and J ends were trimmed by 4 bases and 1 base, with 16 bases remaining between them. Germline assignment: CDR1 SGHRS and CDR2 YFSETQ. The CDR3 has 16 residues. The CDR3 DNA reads TGCGCCAGCAGCGCGGGACACTTAACGGGCACAGATACGCAGTATTTT. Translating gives CASSAGHLTGTDTQYF.

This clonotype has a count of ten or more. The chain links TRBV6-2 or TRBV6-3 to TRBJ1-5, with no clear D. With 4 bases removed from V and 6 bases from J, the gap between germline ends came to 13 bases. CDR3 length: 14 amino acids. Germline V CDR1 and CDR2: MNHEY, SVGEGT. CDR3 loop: CASSFSSTTQPQHF. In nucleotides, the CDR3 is TGTGCCAGCAGTTTTTCGAGCACTACTCAGCCCCAGCATTTT.

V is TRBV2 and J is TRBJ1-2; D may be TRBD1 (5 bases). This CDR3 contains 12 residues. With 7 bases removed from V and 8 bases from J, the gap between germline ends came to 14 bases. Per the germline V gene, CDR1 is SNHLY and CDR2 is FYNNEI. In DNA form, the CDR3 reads TGTGCCAGCAAAATGGAAGGGGACGGCTACACCTTC. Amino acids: CASKMEGDGYTF.

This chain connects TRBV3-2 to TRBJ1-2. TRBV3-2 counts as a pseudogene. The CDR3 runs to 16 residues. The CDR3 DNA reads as TGTGCCAGCAGCCAAGATAGAGTCCAGGATTCCTATGGCTACACCTTC. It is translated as CASSQDRVQDSYGYTF.